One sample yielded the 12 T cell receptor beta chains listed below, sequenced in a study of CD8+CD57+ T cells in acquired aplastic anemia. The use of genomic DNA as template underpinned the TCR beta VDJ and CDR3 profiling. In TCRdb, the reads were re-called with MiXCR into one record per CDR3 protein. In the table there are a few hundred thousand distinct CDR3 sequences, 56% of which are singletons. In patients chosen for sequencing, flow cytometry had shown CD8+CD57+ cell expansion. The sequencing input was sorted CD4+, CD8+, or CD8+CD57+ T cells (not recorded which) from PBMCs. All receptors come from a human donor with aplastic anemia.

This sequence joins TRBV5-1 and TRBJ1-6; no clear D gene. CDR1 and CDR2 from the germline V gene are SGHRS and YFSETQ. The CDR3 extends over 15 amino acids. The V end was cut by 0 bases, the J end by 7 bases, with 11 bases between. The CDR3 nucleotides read TGCGCCAGCAGCTTGGAGATAGGAGTCAATTCACCCCTCCACTTT. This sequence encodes CASSLEIGVNSPLHF.

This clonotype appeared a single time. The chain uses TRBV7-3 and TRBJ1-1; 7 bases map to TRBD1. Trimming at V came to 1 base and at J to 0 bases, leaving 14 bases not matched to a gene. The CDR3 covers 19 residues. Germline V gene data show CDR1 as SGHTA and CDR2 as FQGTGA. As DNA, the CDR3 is TGTGCCAGCAGCTTAAAAGGTGATGGGTACAGGGGACTGAACACTGAAGCTTTCTTT. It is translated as CASSLKGDGYRGLNTEAFF. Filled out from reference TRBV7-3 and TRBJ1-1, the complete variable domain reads GAGVSQTPSNKVTEKGKYVELRCDPISGHTALYWYRQSLGQGPEFLIYFQGTGAADDSGLPNDRFFAVRPEGSVSTLKIQRTERGDSAVYLCASSLKGDGYRGLNTEAFFGQGTRLTVV.

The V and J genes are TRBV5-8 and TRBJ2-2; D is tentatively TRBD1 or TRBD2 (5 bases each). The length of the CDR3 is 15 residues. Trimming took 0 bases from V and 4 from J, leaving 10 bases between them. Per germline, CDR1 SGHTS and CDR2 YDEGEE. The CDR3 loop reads CASSLEWGSTGELFF. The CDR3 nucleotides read TGTGCCAGCAGCTTGGAATGGGGGAGCACCGGGGAGCTGTTTTTT. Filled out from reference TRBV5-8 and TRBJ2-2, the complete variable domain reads EAGVTQSPTHLIKTRGQQATLRCSPISGHTSVYWYQQALGLGLQFLLWYDEGEERNRGNFPPRFSGRQFPNYSSELNVNALELEDSALYLCASSLEWGSTGELFFGEGSRLTVL.

The CDR3 loop is CSVEGGATEQYF. CDR3 DNA: TGCAGCGTTGAAGGAGGGGCTACCGAGCAGTACTTC. This rearrangement joins TRBV29-1 to TRBJ2-7; D could derive from TRBD1 or TRBD2 (5 bases each). With 1 base removed from V and 6 bases from J, the gap between germline ends came to 10 bases. CDR1 is SQVTM, CDR2 ANQGSEA, per germline. The CDR3 runs 12 residues.

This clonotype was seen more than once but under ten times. The CDR3 reads CSARGGDRQETQYF. CDR3 in DNA: TGCAGTGCTAGAGGAGGGGACCGCCAAGAGACCCAGTACTTC. The V and J genes are TRBV20-1 and TRBJ2-5; the D call may be TRBD1 or TRBD2 (5 bases each). Per the germline V gene, CDR1 is DFQATT and CDR2 is SNEGSKA (reference sequence). Trimming left V 1 base short and J 1 base short, with 10 bases between. The CDR3 consists of 14 residues.

The CDR3 DNA reads as TGTGCCAGTAAGGTCGCAGGGAACACTGAAGCTTTCTTT. Residues: CASKVAGNTEAFF. V gene TRBV19 combines with J gene TRBJ1-1, with D unresolved. Per the germline V gene, CDR1 is LNHDA and CDR2 is SQIVND (reference sequence). CDR3 length: 13 amino acids. Deletions cut 7 bases from V and 1 base from J, with 10 bases between.

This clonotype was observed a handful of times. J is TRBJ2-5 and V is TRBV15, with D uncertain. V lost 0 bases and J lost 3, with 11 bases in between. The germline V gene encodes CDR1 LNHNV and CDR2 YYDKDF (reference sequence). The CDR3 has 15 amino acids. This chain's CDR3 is CATSRDSRTEETQYF. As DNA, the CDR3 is TGTGCCACCAGCAGAGATTCGCGGACGGAAGAGACCCAGTACTTC.

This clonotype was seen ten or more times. CDR3 sequence reads: CASSAGRGSTEAFF. As DNA, the CDR3 is TGTGCCAGCAGCGCGGGAAGGGGGAGCACTGAAGCTTTCTTT. The V gene is TRBV9, the J gene TRBJ1-1; a possible D gene is TRBD1 (6 bases). The CDR3 sequence is 14 residues long. Per the germline V gene, CDR1 is SGDLS and CDR2 is YYNGEE. Trimming took 3 bases from V and 4 from J, leaving 13 bases between them.

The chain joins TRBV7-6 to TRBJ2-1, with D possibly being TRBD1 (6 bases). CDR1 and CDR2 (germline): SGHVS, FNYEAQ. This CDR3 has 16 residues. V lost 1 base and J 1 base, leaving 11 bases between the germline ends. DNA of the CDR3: TGTGCCAGCAGCTTAGGAGGCAGGGGATCCTACAATGAGCAGTTCTTC. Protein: CASSLGGRGSYNEQFF.

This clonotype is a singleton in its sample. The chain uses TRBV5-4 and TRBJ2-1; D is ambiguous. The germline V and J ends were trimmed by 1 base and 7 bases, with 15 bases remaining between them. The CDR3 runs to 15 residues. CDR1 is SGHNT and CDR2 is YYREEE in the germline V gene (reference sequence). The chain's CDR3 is CASSLSLVIGNEQFF. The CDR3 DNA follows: TGTGCCAGCAGCTTGTCCCTAGTTATAGGGAATGAGCAGTTCTTC.

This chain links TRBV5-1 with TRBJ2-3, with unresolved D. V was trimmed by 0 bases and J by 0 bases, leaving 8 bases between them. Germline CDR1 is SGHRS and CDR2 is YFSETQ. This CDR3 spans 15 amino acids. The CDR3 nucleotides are TGCGCCAGCAGCTTGGCGACTTCTAGCACAGATACGCAGTATTTT. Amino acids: CASSLATSSTDTQYF.

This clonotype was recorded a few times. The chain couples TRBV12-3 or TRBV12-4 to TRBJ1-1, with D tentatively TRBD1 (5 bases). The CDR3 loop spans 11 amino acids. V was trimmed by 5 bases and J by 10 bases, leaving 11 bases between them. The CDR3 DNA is TGTGCCAGCAGTCCAGGGATCGGAGCTTTCTTT. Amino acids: CASSPGIGAFF.